Below are 31 T cell receptor beta chains sequenced from a single sample in a study of early T cells in non-severe SARS-CoV-2 infection (dated by TCRdb to the early 2020s). Library preparation employed 5' RACE. Sequencer: NextSeq 500. TCRdb cleaned the public reads at Q25 with fastp, built clones with MiXCR and kept in-frame beta chains. Records with the same CDR3 protein are collapsed into one entry carrying the most frequent genes and DNA. This sample holds 35,000 to 45,000 distinct CDR3 sequences; 12% were observed only once. The top ten hold more than 15% of the sample. The sequenced material came from whole blood. Receptors originate from an adult who was a healthcare worker with PCR-confirmed SARS-CoV-2 infection or an uninfected control (not recorded which).

This clonotype appeared many times. This chain joins TRBV3-1 and TRBJ1-1; D perhaps matches TRBD1 (5 bases). The CDR3 is 15 amino acids. Looked up from germline, CDR1 is LGHDT and CDR2 is YNNKEL (reference sequence). Trimming took off 6 bases at V and 8 bases at J, with 22 bases between the two ends. This CDR3 is CASSLMFDRPVEAFF. For the CDR3, the DNA is TGTGCCAGCAGTCTAATGTTCGACAGACCCGTGGAAGCTTTCTTT.

The V gene is TRBV28, the J gene TRBJ1-2, with TRBD1 as a possible D gene (6 bases). V shed 11 bases and J shed 9 bases, with 22 bases lying between them. Germline CDR1 reads MDHEN; CDR2 reads SYDVKM. The CDR3 runs 13 residues. The CDR3 DNA sequence: TGTGCCTCCTACAGGGCCCCGAGATTTAGCTACACCTTC. Amino acid sequence: CASYRAPRFSYTF.

The sample holds many counts of this clonotype. In nucleotides, the CDR3 is TGTGCCAGCAGTTACGACGGATTCTATGGCTACACCTTC. Translating it yields CASSYDGFYGYTF. This chain links TRBV6-2 or TRBV6-3 with TRBJ1-2; D gene uncertain. The CDR3 loop spans 13 amino acids. The V gene lost 2 bases and the J gene lost 4 bases, with 8 bases spanning the gap. Germline-derived CDR1 and CDR2 are MNHEY and SVGEGT.

This clonotype was seen only a few times. V and J are TRBV28 and TRBJ1-5; D might be TRBD1 (5 bases). The CDR3 is 19 residues long. Trimming stripped 2 bases from V and 0 bases from J, with 20 bases between. Germline CDR1 is MDHEN and CDR2 is SYDVKM. CDR3 amino acids: CASSLPGVRVRHSNQPQHF. CDR3 DNA sequence: TGTGCCAGCAGTTTACCCGGAGTCAGGGTGAGGCATAGCAATCAGCCCCAGCATTTT.

Remarks on this clonotype: One end of the junction does not line up with germline, which may come from a read error. The chain combines TRBV7-2 with TRBJ2-3; D could derive from TRBD1 or TRBD2 (6 bases each). Per germline, CDR1 SGHTA and CDR2 FQGNSA. The CDR3 extends over 16 amino acids. This CDR3 is CVSSPGGGFSTDTQYF. CDR3 in DNA: TGTGTCAGCAGCCCCGGAGGGGGTTTTAGCACAGATACGCAGTATTTT.

This clonotype showed up many times. The J gene is TRBJ1-2, the V gene TRBV12-3 or TRBV12-4; D is perhaps TRBD1 (6 bases). There are 11 residues in the CDR3. V lost 4 bases to trimming and J lost 8 bases, with 8 bases between them. For the CDR3, the DNA is TGTGCCAGCAGTTACAGGGAAGGCTACACCTTC. Translated: CASSYREGYTF.

This clonotype was counted many times. The rearrangement links TRBV7-2 to TRBJ1-2, with TRBD1 identical over 8 bases. This CDR3 comprises 14 residues. Unmatched junction bases numbered 11, after V lost 7 bases and J lost 7 bases. CDR1 and CDR2 (germline): SGHTA, FQGNSA. Here the CDR3 reads CASNLGTGGGGYTF. Here the CDR3 DNA reads TGTGCCAGCAACCTGGGGACAGGAGGGGGTGGCTACACCTTC.

This clonotype was recorded a few times. The chain links TRBV7-2 to TRBJ1-4; 7 nucleotides match TRBD1. The trim removed 5 bases at V and 0 bases at J, leaving 3 bases unmatched. Germline CDR1 is SGHTA and CDR2 is FQGNSA. There are 15 residues in the CDR3. This CDR3 reads CASSATGPTNEKLFF. The CDR3 nucleotides read TGTGCCAGCAGCGCGACAGGGCCAACTAATGAAAAACTGTTTTTT.

This clonotype was observed a handful of times. The genes are TRBV12-3 or TRBV12-4 and TRBJ2-1; D tentatively reads TRBD1 or TRBD2 (5 bases each). The CDR3 length is 16 residues. V shed 4 bases and J shed 0 bases, with 13 bases lying between them. The CDR3, as DNA: TGTGCCAGCAGTTCGGGGACCTGGAGCTCCTACAATGAGCAGTTCTTC. This translates into CASSSGTWSSYNEQFF.

The table lists this clonotype with a few counts. The rearrangement links TRBV28 to TRBJ2-7; D perhaps matches TRBD1 (6 bases). The germline gives CDR1 MDHEN, CDR2 SYDVKM. The CDR3 sequence is 12 residues long. Trimming left V 3 bases short and J 7 bases short, with 10 bases between. This CDR3 reads CASSFFRGEQYF. The CDR3 nucleotides read TGTGCCAGCAGTTTCTTTAGGGGGGAGCAGTACTTC.

This clonotype has at least ten counts. The chain is built from TRBV19 and TRBJ2-3; D remains ambiguous. The CDR3 spans 11 residues. Germline values: CDR1 LNHDA, CDR2 SQIVND (reference sequence). Trimming stripped 4 bases from V and 9 bases from J, with 8 bases between. The CDR3 here is CASSNRTTQYF. The CDR3 bases are TGTGCCAGTAGTAACCGTACCACGCAGTATTTT.

This clonotype was seen ten or more times. The V gene is TRBV18, the J gene TRBJ2-1; 8 positions match TRBD1. CDR3 length: 17 residues. CDR1 is KGHSH, CDR2 LQKENI, per germline. V lost 6 bases and J lost 6; bases outside the gene matches: 16. CDR3 DNA: TGTGCCAGCTCTCCTTTTCAAAGACAGGGGTGGTCCAATGAGCAGTTCTTC. Amino acids: CASSPFQRQGWSNEQFF.

This clonotype showed up just a few times. V is TRBV6-2 or TRBV6-3 and J is TRBJ2-1; no firm D call. Germline V gives CDR1 MNHEY, CDR2 SVGEGT. There are 17 residues in the CDR3. The germline V and J ends were trimmed by 6 bases and 5 bases, with 23 bases remaining between them. In DNA form, the CDR3 reads TGTGCCAGCAGCCCGGGTAAGAACCGGCTAGACAACAATGAGCAGTTCTTC. This encodes CASSPGKNRLDNNEQFF.

In this sample, this clonotype turned up a few times. J is TRBJ2-6 and V is TRBV18; D may be TRBD1 (5 bases). Germline V gene sequence: CDR1 KGHSH, CDR2 LQKENI. The CDR3 loop spans 15 amino acids. The V end lost 5 bases, the J end lost 1 base, and 9 bases lay between the germline ends. The chain's CDR3 is CASSTPGSGANVLTF. Written as DNA, the CDR3 is TGTGCCAGCTCAACGCCAGGGTCTGGGGCCAACGTCCTGACTTTC.

The V gene is TRBV20-1, the J gene TRBJ1-1; no firm D call. This CDR3 has 12 residues. V lost 5 bases to trimming and J lost 3 bases, with 10 bases between them. CDR1 is DFQATT, CDR2 SNEGSKA, per germline (reference sequence). The CDR3 spells CSAPPQDTEAFF. CDR3 coding DNA: TGCAGTGCTCCCCCCCAGGACACTGAAGCTTTCTTT.

This clonotype was observed many times. This sequence joins TRBV3-1 and TRBJ2-7; TRBD1 or TRBD2 may be the D gene (5 bases each). The CDR3 covers 17 residues. V was pared by 2 bases and J by 6 bases, with 23 bases between. Germline V lookup: CDR1 LGHDT, CDR2 YNNKEL (reference sequence). CDR3 residues: CASSQTPGAARGREQYF. CDR3 nucleotide sequence: TGTGCCAGCAGCCAAACCCCCGGGGCCGCCCGAGGACGCGAGCAGTACTTC.

This clonotype was counted only a few times. This sequence joins TRBV11-2 and TRBJ2-5, with D perhaps matching TRBD1 or TRBD2 (5 bases each). The CDR3 sequence is 16 residues long. Germline V lookup: CDR1 SGHAT, CDR2 FQNNGV. V shed 5 bases and J shed 5 bases, with 21 bases lying between them. DNA for the CDR3: TGTGCCAGCAGCCACAAGGGGCTAGGCGAGGGGGAGACCCAGTACTTC. Protein: CASSHKGLGEGETQYF.

This clonotype was counted ten times or more. V is TRBV6-5 and J is TRBJ1-4; tentative D call: TRBD1 (6 bases). CDR1 MNHEY and CDR2 SVGAGI come from the germline V gene. Trimming removed 6 bases at V and 5 bases at J, with 7 bases between. This CDR3 has 12 residues. CDR3 coding DNA: TGTGCCAGCAGGAGGGGGAATGAAAAACTGTTTTTT. Its translation: CASRRGNEKLFF.

At least ten counts were recorded for this clonotype. J is TRBJ1-6 and V is TRBV3-1; no definite D call. The CDR3 length is 13 residues. Between the trimmed V and J ends, which lost 4 bases and 8 bases, there was a span of 9 bases. Looked up from germline, CDR1 is LGHDT and CDR2 is YNNKEL (reference sequence). CDR3 DNA sequence: TGTGCCAGCAGCCTAACTTACGATTCACCCCTCCACTTT. This sequence encodes CASSLTYDSPLHF.

The rearrangement uses TRBV15 and TRBJ2-1; no clear D. Germline values: CDR1 LNHNV, CDR2 YYDKDF (reference sequence). The V gene lost 1 base and the J gene lost 2 bases, with 9 bases spanning the gap. This CDR3 has 15 residues. The CDR3, as DNA: TGTGCCACCAGCAGAGTACTGGAGCCCTACAATGAGCAGTTCTTC. Residues: CATSRVLEPYNEQFF.

This clonotype was seen more than once but under ten times. V is TRBV3-1 and J is TRBJ1-3, with D maybe TRBD1 (5 bases). Trimming removed 2 bases at V and 0 bases at J, with 8 bases between. In germline, CDR1 is LGHDT, CDR2 YNNKEL (reference sequence). This CDR3 spans 15 amino acids. The CDR3 sequence is CASSQLRASGNTIYF. As DNA, the CDR3 is TGTGCCAGCAGCCAACTCAGGGCCTCTGGAAACACCATATATTTT.

This clonotype was recorded a few times. The chain joins TRBV6-5 to TRBJ1-1; D unclear. Germline loops: CDR1 MNHEY, CDR2 SVGAGI. This CDR3 comprises 15 residues. V lost 6 bases and J lost 4, with 18 bases in between. This chain's CDR3 is CASRESGRSSTEAFF. CDR3 DNA sequence: TGTGCCAGCAGGGAGTCCGGACGTTCAAGCACTGAAGCTTTCTTT.

This clonotype was detected only a few times. The chain links TRBV2 to TRBJ1-5, with D tentatively TRBD1 (5 bases). The CDR3 totals 15 residues. Trimming stripped 7 bases from V and 2 bases from J, with 15 bases between. Germline CDR1 and CDR2: SNHLY and FYNNEI. Here the CDR3 reads CASKEGMGGNQPQHF. The CDR3 DNA follows: TGTGCCAGCAAGGAGGGAATGGGGGGCAATCAGCCCCAGCATTTT. Full variable domain (missing parts from reference TRBV2 and TRBJ1-5): EPEVTQTPSHQVTQMGQEVILRCVPISNHLYFYWYRQILGQKVEFLVSFYNNEISEKSEIFDDQFSVERPDGSNFTLKIRSTKLEDSAMYFCASKEGMGGNQPQHFGDGTRLSIL.

At least ten counts were recorded for this clonotype. The rearrangement links TRBV7-8 to TRBJ2-2; D is possibly TRBD1 (6 bases). Germline values: CDR1 SGHVS, CDR2 FQNEAQ. The CDR3 consists of 19 residues. V lost 8 bases and J 2 bases, leaving 27 bases between the germline ends. The DNA of the CDR3 is TGTGCCAGCGCCCCGTCGCTGGGGACATATTCTGTTAACACCGGGGAGCTGTTTTTT. Residues: CASAPSLGTYSVNTGELFF.

This clonotype has ten or more counts. J is TRBJ2-1 and V is TRBV29-1, with 8 bases identical to TRBD2. This CDR3 contains 14 residues. V dropped 3 bases and J dropped 10; count of bases not matched to a gene: 11. In germline, CDR1 is SQVTM, CDR2 ANQGSEA. CDR3 bases: TGCAGCGTTGAGCCAGCGGGAGTTCTTAGAGAGCAGTTCTTC. Translated, it gives CSVEPAGVLREQFF.

In its sample, this clonotype was seen many times. The rearrangement uses TRBV20-1 and TRBJ2-3; D possibly corresponds to TRBD2 (6 bases). With 5 bases removed from V and 0 bases from J, the gap between germline ends came to 15 bases. In germline, CDR1 is DFQATT, CDR2 SNEGSKA (reference sequence). CDR3 size: 15 residues. DNA of the CDR3: TGCAGTGCTCCCCTACGGGGGAGAAGCACAGATACGCAGTATTTT. This translates into CSAPLRGRSTDTQYF.

This clonotype showed up many times. V usage is TRBV7-2 and J usage is TRBJ2-1, with TRBD1 matching over 7 bases. V trimming: 5 bases; J trimming: 8 bases; junction bases outside the gene matches: 3. Germline-derived CDR1 and CDR2 are SGHTA and FQGNSA. This CDR3 is 12 amino acids long. In DNA form, the CDR3 reads TGTGCCAGCAGCCGGGACAGAGATGAGCAGTTCTTC. Its translation is CASSRDRDEQFF.

This clonotype was seen repeatedly, ten times or more. The chain uses TRBV18 and TRBJ2-2; D gene uncertain. Between the trimmed V and J ends, which lost 3 bases and 0 bases, there was a span of 5 bases. This CDR3 is 14 amino acids long. Germline V CDR1 and CDR2: KGHSH, LQKENI. The CDR3 nucleotides are TGTGCCAGCTCACCTACCGCGAACACCGGGGAGCTGTTTTTT. Its translation is CASSPTANTGELFF.

This clonotype occurred many times. The chain employs TRBV7-2 and TRBJ2-1, with 12 positions matching TRBD2. There are 14 residues in the CDR3. CDR1 and CDR2 (germline): SGHTA, FQGNSA. J was trimmed by 10 bases and V by 4 bases; bases with no gene match: 5. The chain's CDR3 is CASSWTSGEGEQFF. CDR3 in DNA: TGTGCCAGCAGCTGGACTAGCGGGGAGGGAGAGCAGTTCTTC. The entire variable domain, with the rest obtained from reference TRBV7-2 and TRBJ2-1, is as follows: GAGVSQSPSNKVTEKGKDVELRCDPISGHTALYWYRQSLGQGLEFLIYFQGNSAPDKSGLPSDRFSAERTGGSVSTLTIQRTQQEDSAVYLCASSWTSGEGEQFFGPGTRLTVL.

The table lists this clonotype with a few counts. V and J are TRBV18 and TRBJ1-4; 9 bases map to TRBD1. The CDR3 sequence is 14 residues long. Germline V CDR1 and CDR2: KGHSH, LQKENI. V trimming: 3 bases; J trimming: 8 bases; junction bases outside the gene matches: 4. The CDR3 here is CASSPGQGYEKLFF. DNA for the CDR3: TGTGCCAGCTCACCGGGACAGGGTTACGAAAAACTGTTTTTT.

Ten or more counts support this clonotype. The chain is built from TRBV6-2 or TRBV6-3 and TRBJ2-1; 10 nucleotides match TRBD2. The V gene's germline CDR1 is MNHEY and CDR2 SVGEGT. Trimming removed 6 bases from V and 7 bases from J; junction bases left unmatched: 6. There are 14 residues in the CDR3. In nucleotides, the CDR3 is TGTGCCAGCAGCCTAGCGGGAGAGATAAATGAGCAGTTCTTC. It specifies CASSLAGEINEQFF.